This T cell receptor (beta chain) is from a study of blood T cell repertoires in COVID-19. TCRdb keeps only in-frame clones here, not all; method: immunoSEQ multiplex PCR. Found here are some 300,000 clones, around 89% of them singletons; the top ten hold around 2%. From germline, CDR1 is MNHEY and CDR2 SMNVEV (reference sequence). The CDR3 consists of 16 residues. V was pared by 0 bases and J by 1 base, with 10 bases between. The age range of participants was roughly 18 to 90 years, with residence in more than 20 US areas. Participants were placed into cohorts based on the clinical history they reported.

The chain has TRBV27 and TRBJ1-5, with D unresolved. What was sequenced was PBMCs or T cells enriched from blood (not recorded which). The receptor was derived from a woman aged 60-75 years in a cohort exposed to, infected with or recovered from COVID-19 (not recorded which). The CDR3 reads CASSLSAGRSNQPQHF. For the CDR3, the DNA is TGTGCCAGCAGTTTATCGGCCGGGAGAAGCAATCAGCCCCAGCATTTT.